The sequence of this T cell receptor beta chain was determined in a study of lymphopenia after photon versus proton radiotherapy. The table came from immunoSEQ multiplex PCR; TCRdb's copy has only in-frame clones and leaves some out. The sample shows over 50,000 clones, roughly 86% of them seen only once. Deletions cut 1 base from V and 5 bases from J, with 11 bases between. The CDR3 loop spans 14 amino acids. Germline loops: CDR1 SGHTA, CDR2 FQGNSA. The source material was peripheral blood, sampled from a patient treated with photon-based radiotherapy. The V gene is TRBV7-2, the J gene TRBJ1-2; D gene uncertain. This clonotype originated in a man between 40 and 49 years old with gastric cancer. This CDR3 reads CASSLGGGMYGYTF. CDR3 coding DNA: TGTGCCAGCAGCTTAGGGGGAGGAATGTATGGCTACACCTTC.